This TCR beta chain was obtained from a study of CD8 T cells in ankylosing spondylitis. Study-level findings and limits: Within ankylosing spondylitis blood, a TCR beta motif made up of roughly eight highly homologous variants appeared to be characteristic. Disease-linked clones were CD8+ and relatively rare in peripheral blood. Prior work had noted some motif variants in reactive arthritis blood and synovial fluid. Matched ankylosing spondylitis synovial fluid reportedly showed significant enrichment of disease-linked clones.

This clonotype was recorded many times. What it binds is unknown. Quantitative molecular-barcoded 5'-RACE generated the TCR beta libraries. One entry per CDR3 protein results from TCRdb running MiXCR on the 5' RACE reads. The sample has 700,000 to 850,000 distinct CDR3 sequences, 12% seen once. The source is a male donor with ankylosing spondylitis. Sequenced: blood, either unsorted or a sorted T cell fraction (not recorded which).

Here the CDR3 DNA reads TGTGCCAGCAGCCCTACCCGGGGTAACTATGGCTACACCTTC. It encodes CASSPTRGNYGYTF. The gene calls are TRBV7-2 and TRBJ1-2; D uncertain. Germline V gives CDR1 SGHTA, CDR2 FQGNSA. Deletions cut 5 bases from V and 1 base from J, with 11 bases between. This CDR3 contains 14 residues.